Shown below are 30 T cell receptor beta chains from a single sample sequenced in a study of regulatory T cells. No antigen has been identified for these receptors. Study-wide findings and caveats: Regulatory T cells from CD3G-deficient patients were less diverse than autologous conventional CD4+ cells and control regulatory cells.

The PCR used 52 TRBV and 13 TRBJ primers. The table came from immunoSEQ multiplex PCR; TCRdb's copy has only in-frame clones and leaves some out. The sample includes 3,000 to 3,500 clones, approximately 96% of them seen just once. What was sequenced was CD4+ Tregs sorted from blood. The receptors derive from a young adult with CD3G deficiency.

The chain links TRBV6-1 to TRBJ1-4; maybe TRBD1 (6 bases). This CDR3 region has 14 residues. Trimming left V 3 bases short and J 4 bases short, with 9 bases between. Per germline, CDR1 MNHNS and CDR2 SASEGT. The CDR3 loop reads CASSDRGINEKLFF. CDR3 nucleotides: TGTGCCAGCAGTGATAGGGGGATTAATGAAAAACTGTTTTTT.

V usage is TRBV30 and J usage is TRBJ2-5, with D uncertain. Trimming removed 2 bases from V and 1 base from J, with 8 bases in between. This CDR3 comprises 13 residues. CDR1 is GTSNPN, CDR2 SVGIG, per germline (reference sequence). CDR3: CAWSRDGQETQYF. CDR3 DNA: TGTGCCTGGAGTCGCGACGGCCAAGAGACCCAGTACTTC.

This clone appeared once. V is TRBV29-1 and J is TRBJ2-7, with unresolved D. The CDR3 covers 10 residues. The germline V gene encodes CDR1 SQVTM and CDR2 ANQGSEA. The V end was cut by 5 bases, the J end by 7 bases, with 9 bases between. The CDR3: CSVSEREQYF. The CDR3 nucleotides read TGCAGCGTTTCGGAAAGGGAGCAGTACTTC.

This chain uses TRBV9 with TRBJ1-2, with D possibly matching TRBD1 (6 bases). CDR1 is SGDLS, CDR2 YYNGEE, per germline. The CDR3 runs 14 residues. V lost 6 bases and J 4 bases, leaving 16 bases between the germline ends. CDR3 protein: CASTLVPGAYGYTF. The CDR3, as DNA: TGTGCCAGCACCCTAGTTCCAGGGGCCTATGGCTACACCTTC. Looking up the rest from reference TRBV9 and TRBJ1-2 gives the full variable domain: DSGVTQTPKHLITATGQRVTLRCSPRSGDLSVYWYQQSLDQGLQFLIQYYNGEERAKGNILERFSAQQFPDLHSELNLSSLELGDSALYFCASTLVPGAYGYTFGSGTRLTVV.

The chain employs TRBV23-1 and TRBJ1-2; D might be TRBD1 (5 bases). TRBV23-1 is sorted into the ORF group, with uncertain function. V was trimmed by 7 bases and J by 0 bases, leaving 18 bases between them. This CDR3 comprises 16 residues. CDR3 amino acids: CASTAGLGWANYGYTF. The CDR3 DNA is TGCGCCAGCACCGCGGGGCTGGGATGGGCTAACTATGGCTACACCTTC.

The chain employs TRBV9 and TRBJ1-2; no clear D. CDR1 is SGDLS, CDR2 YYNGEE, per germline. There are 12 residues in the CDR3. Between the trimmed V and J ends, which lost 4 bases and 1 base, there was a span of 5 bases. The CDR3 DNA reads TGTGCCAGCAGCACCCATAACTATGGCTACACCTTC. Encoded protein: CASSTHNYGYTF.

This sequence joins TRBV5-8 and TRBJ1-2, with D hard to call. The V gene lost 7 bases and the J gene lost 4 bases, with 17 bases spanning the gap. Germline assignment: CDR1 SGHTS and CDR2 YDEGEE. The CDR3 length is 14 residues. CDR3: CASLTSRKTYGYTF. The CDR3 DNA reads TGTGCCAGCTTAACGTCACGAAAGACCTATGGCTACACCTTC.

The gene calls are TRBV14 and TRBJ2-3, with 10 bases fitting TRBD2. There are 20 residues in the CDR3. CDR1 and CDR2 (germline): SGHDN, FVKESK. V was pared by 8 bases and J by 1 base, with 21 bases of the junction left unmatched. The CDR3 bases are TGTGCCAGCTCCCCACACCTACTAGCGGGACGTTGTATGGGCACAGATACGCAGTATTTT. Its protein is CASSPHLLAGRCMGTDTQYF.

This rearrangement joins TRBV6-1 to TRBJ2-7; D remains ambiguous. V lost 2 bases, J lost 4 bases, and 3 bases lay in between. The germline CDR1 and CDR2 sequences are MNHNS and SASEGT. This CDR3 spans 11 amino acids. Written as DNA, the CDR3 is TGTGCCAGCAGTGAACAATACGAGCAGTACTTC. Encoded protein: CASSEQYEQYF.

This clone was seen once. Written as DNA, the CDR3 is TGCGCCAGCACGCGTCTGGGACTAGGAAGGGGTGAGCAGTTCTTC. Translating gives CASTRLGLGRGEQFF. This chain links TRBV10-2 with TRBJ2-1; TRBD2 agrees at 8 bases. With V trimmed by 7 bases and J by 9 bases, 14 bases remained unmatched. This CDR3 is built from 15 residues. CDR1 and CDR2 (germline): WSHSY, SAAADI.

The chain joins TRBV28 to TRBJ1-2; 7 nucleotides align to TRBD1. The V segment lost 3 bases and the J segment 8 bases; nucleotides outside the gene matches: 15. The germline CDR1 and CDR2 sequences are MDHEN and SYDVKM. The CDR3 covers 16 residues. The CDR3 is CASSFPVAGGSSGYTF. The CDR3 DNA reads TGTGCCAGCAGTTTTCCGGTGGCAGGGGGTTCATCGGGCTACACCTTC.

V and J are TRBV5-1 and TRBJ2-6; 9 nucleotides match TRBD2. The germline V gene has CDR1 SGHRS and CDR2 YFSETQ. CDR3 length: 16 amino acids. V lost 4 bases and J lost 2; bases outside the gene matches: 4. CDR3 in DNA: TGCGCCAGCAGCCTTAGCGGGAGCGCTGGGGCCAACGTCCTGACTTTC. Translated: CASSLSGSAGANVLTF.

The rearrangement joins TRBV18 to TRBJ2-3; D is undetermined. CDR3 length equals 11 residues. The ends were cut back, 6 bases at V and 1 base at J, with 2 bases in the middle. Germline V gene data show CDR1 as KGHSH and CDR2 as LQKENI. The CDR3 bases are TGTGCCAGCTCGCGCACAGATACGCAGTATTTT. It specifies CASSRTDTQYF.

The CDR3 region is CASSLTGPPINEQYF. The CDR3 DNA reads TGTGCCAGCAGCCTTACGGGACCCCCTATCAACGAGCAGTACTTC. V is TRBV7-9 and J is TRBJ2-7, with D perhaps TRBD1 or TRBD2 (5 bases each). The germline V gene has CDR1 SEHNR and CDR2 FQNEAQ (reference sequence). V was trimmed by 5 bases and J by 5 bases, leaving 19 bases between them. This CDR3 spans 15 amino acids.

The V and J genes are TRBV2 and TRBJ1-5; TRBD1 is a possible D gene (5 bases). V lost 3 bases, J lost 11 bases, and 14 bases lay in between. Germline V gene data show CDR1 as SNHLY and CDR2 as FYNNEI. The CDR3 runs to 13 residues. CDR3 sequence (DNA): TGTGCCAGCAGTGAGGGCAGGGATTGGTCCCAGCATTTT. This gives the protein CASSEGRDWSQHF.

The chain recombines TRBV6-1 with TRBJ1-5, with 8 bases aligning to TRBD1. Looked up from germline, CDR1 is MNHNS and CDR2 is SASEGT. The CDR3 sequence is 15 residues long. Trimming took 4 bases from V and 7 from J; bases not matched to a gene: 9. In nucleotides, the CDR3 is TGTGCCAGCAGTGTCGAGGGGACAGGAGGGCAGCCCCAGCATTTT. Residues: CASSVEGTGGQPQHF.

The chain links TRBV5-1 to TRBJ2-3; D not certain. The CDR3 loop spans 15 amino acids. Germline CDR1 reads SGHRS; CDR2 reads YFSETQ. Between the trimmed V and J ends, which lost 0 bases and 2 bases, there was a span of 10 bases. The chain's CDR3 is CASSLGVGSTDTQYF. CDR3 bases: TGCGCCAGCAGCTTGGGGGTGGGATCCACAGATACGCAGTATTTT.

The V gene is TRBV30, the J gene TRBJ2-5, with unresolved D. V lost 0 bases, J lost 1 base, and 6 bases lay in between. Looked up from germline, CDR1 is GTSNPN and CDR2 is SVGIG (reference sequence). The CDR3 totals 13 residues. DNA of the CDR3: TGTGCCTGGAGTGTACGCTTCCAAGAGACCCAGTACTTC. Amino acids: CAWSVRFQETQYF.

CDR3 sequence reads: CASSRLAGGADTQYF. The DNA of the CDR3 is TGCGCCAGCAGCCGTCTAGCGGGAGGGGCAGATACGCAGTATTTT. V usage is TRBV5-1 and J usage is TRBJ2-3, with 12 bases lining up with TRBD2. The CDR3 totals 15 residues. The germline V gene has CDR1 SGHRS and CDR2 YFSETQ. The J segment lost 4 bases and the V segment lost 4 bases, leaving 4 bases of the junction unmatched.

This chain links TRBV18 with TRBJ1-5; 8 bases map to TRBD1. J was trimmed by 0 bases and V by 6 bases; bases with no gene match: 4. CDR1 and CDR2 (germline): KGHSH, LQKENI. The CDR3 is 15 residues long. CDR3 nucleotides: TGTGCCAGCTCGGACAGGGCCGATAGCAATCAGCCCCAGCATTTT. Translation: CASSDRADSNQPQHF.

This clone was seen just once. This CDR3 is CASTGENEQYF. CDR3 coding DNA: TGTGCCAGCACAGGAGAGAACGAGCAGTACTTC. This rearrangement joins TRBV6-1 to TRBJ2-7, with D unresolved. The CDR3 has 11 residues. The germline V and J ends were trimmed by 7 bases and 5 bases, with 9 bases remaining between them. Germline lookup yields CDR1 MNHNS and CDR2 SASEGT.

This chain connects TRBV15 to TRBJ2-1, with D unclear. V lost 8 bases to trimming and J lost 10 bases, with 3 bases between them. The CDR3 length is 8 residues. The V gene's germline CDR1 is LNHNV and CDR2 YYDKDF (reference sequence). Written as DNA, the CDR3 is TGTGCCACCGGCGAGCAGTTCTTC. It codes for CATGEQFF.

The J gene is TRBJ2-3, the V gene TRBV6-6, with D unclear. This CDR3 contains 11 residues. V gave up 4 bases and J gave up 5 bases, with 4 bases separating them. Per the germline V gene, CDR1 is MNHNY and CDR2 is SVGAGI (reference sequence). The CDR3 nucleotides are TGTGCCAGCAGTTTTTTAGATACGCAGTATTTT. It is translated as CASSFLDTQYF.

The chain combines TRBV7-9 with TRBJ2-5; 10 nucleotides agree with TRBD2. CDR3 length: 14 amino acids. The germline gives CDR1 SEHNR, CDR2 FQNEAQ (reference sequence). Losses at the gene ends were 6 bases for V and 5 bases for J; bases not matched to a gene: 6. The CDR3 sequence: CASSRGTSEETQYF. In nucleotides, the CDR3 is TGTGCCAGCAGTCGTGGGACTAGCGAGGAGACCCAGTACTTC. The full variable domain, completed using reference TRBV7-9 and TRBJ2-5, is DTGVSQNPRHKITKRGQNVTFRCDPISEHNRLYWYRQTLGQGPEFLTYFQNEAQLEKSRLLSDRFSAERPKGSFSTLEIQRTEQGDSAMYLCASSRGTSEETQYFGPGTRLLVL.

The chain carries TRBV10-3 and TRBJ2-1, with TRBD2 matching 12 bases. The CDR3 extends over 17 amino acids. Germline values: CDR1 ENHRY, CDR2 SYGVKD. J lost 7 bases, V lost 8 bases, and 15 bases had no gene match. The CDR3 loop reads CAISETPGLAGSNEQFF. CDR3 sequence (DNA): TGTGCCATCTCGGAGACCCCAGGACTAGCGGGATCTAATGAGCAGTTCTTC.

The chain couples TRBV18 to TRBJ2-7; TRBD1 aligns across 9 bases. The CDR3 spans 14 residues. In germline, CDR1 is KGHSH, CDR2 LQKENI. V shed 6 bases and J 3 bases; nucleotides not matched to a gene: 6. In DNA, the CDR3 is TGTGCCAGCTCGGCCGGGACAGGGCTCTACGAGCAGTACTTC. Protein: CASSAGTGLYEQYF.

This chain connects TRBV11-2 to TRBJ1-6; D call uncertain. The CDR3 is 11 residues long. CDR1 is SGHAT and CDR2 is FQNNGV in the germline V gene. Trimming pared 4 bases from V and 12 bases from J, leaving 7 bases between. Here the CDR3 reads CASSSGEPLHF. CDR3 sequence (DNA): TGTGCCAGCAGCTCCGGTGAACCCCTCCACTTT.

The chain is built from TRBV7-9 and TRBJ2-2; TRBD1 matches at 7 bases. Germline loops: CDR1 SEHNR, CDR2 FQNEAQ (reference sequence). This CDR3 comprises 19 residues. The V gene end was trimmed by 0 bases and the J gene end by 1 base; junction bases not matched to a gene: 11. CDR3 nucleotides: TGTGCCAGCAGCTTAGCGAGGGACAGCGGCCCCATGAACACCGGGGAGCTGTTTTTT. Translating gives CASSLARDSGPMNTGELFF.

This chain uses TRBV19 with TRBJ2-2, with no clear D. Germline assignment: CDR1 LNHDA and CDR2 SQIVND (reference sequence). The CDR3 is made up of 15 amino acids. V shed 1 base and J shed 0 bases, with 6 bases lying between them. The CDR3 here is CASSIGRTNTGELFF. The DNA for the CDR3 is TGTGCCAGTAGTATAGGACGGACGAACACCGGGGAGCTGTTTTTT.

CDR3 nucleotide sequence: TGTGCCAGCAGCCCTTTGGTAGCGGGGAGGGGTACAGATACGCAGTATTTT. It specifies CASSPLVAGRGTDTQYF. The chain combines TRBV5-6 with TRBJ2-3, with 8 bases identical to TRBD2. Germline V gene data show CDR1 as SGHDT and CDR2 as YYEEEE. The CDR3 totals 17 residues. Germline trimming cut 4 bases from V and 3 bases from J; bases unmatched to any gene: 13.